These 24 T cell receptor beta chains share one sample of origin, sequenced in a study of beta chain features in type 1 diabetes. The study's findings and limits: Patients with Type 1 diabetes showed moderately but significantly shorter TCRB CDR3s in all four CD4+ subsets.

Every bit of the isolated RNA underwent reverse transcription, so sequencing read expressed TCRB transcripts. The repertoire was sequenced with immunoSEQ multiplex PCR; TCRdb's copy has only in-frame clones and lacks some. The table lists 150,000 to 190,000 clones, 10% of them singletons. No cognate antigen is known for these TCRs. Sequencing was done on a sample of central memory CD4+ T cells from blood. The receptors stem from a man aged 25-40 years with type 1 diabetes.

With respect to this clone: A much bigger clone sits one base away, suggesting this may be a read error. The chain carries TRBV5-6 and TRBJ1-1; D remains ambiguous. The V end lost 2 bases, the J end lost 2 bases, and 4 bases lay between the germline ends. The CDR3 is made up of 12 amino acids. Per germline, CDR1 SGHDT and CDR2 YYEEEE. CDR3 region: CASSFLNTEAFF. DNA of the CDR3: TGTGCCAGCAGCTTTTTAAACACTGAAGCTTTCTTT.

CDR3 amino acids: CAWSLTGGRETQYF. CDR3 DNA sequence: TGTGCCTGGAGTTTGACAGGGGGCAGGGAGACCCAGTACTTC. The chain joins TRBV30 to TRBJ2-5; the match to TRBD1 covers 10 bases. This CDR3 spans 14 amino acids. Germline V CDR1 and CDR2: GTSNPN, SVGIG (reference sequence). The V segment lost 2 bases and the J segment 5 bases; nucleotides outside the gene matches: 5.

The rearrangement joins TRBV7-2 to TRBJ2-2, with 7 bases that match TRBD2. CDR3 length: 14 residues. Looked up from germline, CDR1 is SGHTA and CDR2 is FQGNSA. J gave up 7 bases and V 2 bases, and 4 bases lay outside the gene matches. CDR3 sequence: CASSLRRGSGELFF. In DNA, the CDR3 is TGTGCCAGCAGCTTAAGACGCGGGAGCGGGGAGCTGTTTTTT.

In this sample, this clone turned up a few times. The chain couples TRBV7-2 to TRBJ2-7; D possibly corresponds to TRBD2 (5 bases). The V gene lost 3 bases and the J gene lost 0 bases, with 6 bases spanning the gap. Per germline, CDR1 SGHTA and CDR2 FQGNSA. The CDR3 runs 13 residues. The CDR3 sequence is CASSLAGSYEQYF. CDR3 nucleotides: TGTGCCAGCAGCTTGGCGGGCTCCTACGAGCAGTACTTC.

This chain connects TRBV7-8 to TRBJ2-1, with no clear D. V lost 1 base and J lost 8, with 3 bases in between. CDR1 is SGHVS and CDR2 is FQNEAQ in the germline V gene. CDR3 length: 11 amino acids. CDR3 region: CASSLVDEQFF. The CDR3 DNA is TGTGCCAGCAGCTTAGTAGATGAGCAGTTCTTC.

This chain uses TRBV5-1 with TRBJ2-1; 7 nucleotides match TRBD2. The CDR3 covers 15 residues. The germline CDR1 and CDR2 sequences are SGHRS and YFSETQ. V was pared by 0 bases and J by 5 bases, with 5 bases of the junction left unmatched. The CDR3 nucleotides are TGCGCCAGCAGCTTGGTGGCTAGCGGAAACAATGAGCAGTTCTTC. Translating it yields CASSLVASGNNEQFF.

This clone has only a few counts. The rearrangement joins TRBV25-1 to TRBJ2-1; TRBD2 aligns across 14 bases. Trimming cost V 5 bases and J 8 bases; bases outside gene matches: 5. Germline V lookup: CDR1 MGHDK, CDR2 SYGVNS. The CDR3 runs 15 residues. The CDR3 is CASSKTTSGRDEQFF. The CDR3 nucleotides are TGTGCCAGCAGTAAGACGACTAGCGGGAGGGATGAGCAGTTCTTC.

This chain links TRBV6-5 with TRBJ2-1, with 8 bases that match TRBD2. CDR1 MNHEY and CDR2 SVGAGI come from the germline V gene. V lost 7 bases and J lost 10; bases outside the gene matches: 12. The CDR3 length is 14 residues. DNA for the CDR3: TGTGCCAGCAAAGCGGGAGTGGATTTTGGGGAGCAGTTCTTC. This sequence encodes CASKAGVDFGEQFF.

This chain uses TRBV28 with TRBJ1-5; TRBD1 matches 7 bases. Trimming at V came to 8 bases and at J to 4 bases, leaving 2 bases not matched to a gene. The CDR3 runs 12 residues. CDR1 MDHEN and CDR2 SYDVKM come from the germline V gene. In DNA, the CDR3 is TGTGCCAGCCGGGACAGAAATCAGCCCCAGCATTTT. Residues: CASRDRNQPQHF.

This clone has a handful of counts. This rearrangement joins TRBV29-1 to TRBJ1-1, with 8 bases aligning to TRBD1. The CDR3 loop spans 13 amino acids. The V and J ends lost 3 bases and 5 bases, in that order; junction bases with no gene match: 5. Germline CDR1 is SQVTM and CDR2 is ANQGSEA. The CDR3 is CSVDADRGTEAFF. CDR3 bases: TGCAGCGTTGATGCCGACAGGGGAACTGAAGCTTTCTTT.

This clone was seen only a few times. The rearrangement uses TRBV5-1 and TRBJ1-1; D remains unclear. The germline gives CDR1 SGHRS, CDR2 YFSETQ. Between the trimmed V and J ends, which lost 0 bases and 0 bases, there was a span of 12 bases. The CDR3 is 16 amino acids. CDR3 sequence: CASSLDGGRMNTEAFF. The CDR3 bases are TGCGCCAGCAGCTTGGATGGAGGGCGCATGAACACTGAAGCTTTCTTT.

Remarks on this clone: Distinct nucleotide sequences in the sample also encode this CDR3. The V call is TRBV7-2, the J call TRBJ1-1; D gene uncertain. This CDR3 contains 12 residues. V was trimmed by 4 bases and J by 7 bases, leaving 10 bases between them. Germline CDR1 SGHTA, CDR2 FQGNSA. The CDR3 nucleotides are TGTGCCAGCAGCTCGAATCGGGGTGAAGCTTTCTTT. The encoded protein is CASSSNRGEAFF.

The rearrangement joins TRBV30 to TRBJ1-2; D is unclear. Germline loops: CDR1 GTSNPN, CDR2 SVGIG (reference sequence). V gave up 0 bases and J gave up 0 bases, with 11 bases separating them. The CDR3 length is 15 residues. The CDR3, as DNA: TGTGCCTGGAGTGTACTCACAGATGCTAACTATGGCTACACCTTC. It yields the protein CAWSVLTDANYGYTF. The variable domain in full, completed from reference TRBV30 and TRBJ1-2, reads SQTIHQWPATLVQPVGSPLSLECTVEGTSNPNLYWYRQAAGRGLQLLFYSVGIGQISSEVPQNLSASRPQDRQFILSSKKLLLSDSGFYLCAWSVLTDANYGYTFGSGTRLTVV.

The J gene is TRBJ2-7, the V gene TRBV7-8; weak D call: TRBD2 (6 bases). Germline CDR1 reads SGHVS; CDR2 reads FQNEAQ. There are 17 residues in the CDR3. Trimming removed 3 bases at V and 0 bases at J, with 18 bases between. CDR3 amino acids: CASSFLGGGTTSYEQYF. The CDR3 DNA is TGTGCCAGCAGCTTCCTTGGGGGAGGTACAACCTCCTACGAGCAGTACTTC.

The chain has TRBV2 and TRBJ2-7; no definite D call. The CDR3 is made up of 14 amino acids. Germline V lookup: CDR1 SNHLY, CDR2 FYNNEI. V was shortened by 4 bases and J by 1 base, with 11 bases between the two germline ends. The CDR3 here is CASSVKWQSYEQYF. The CDR3 nucleotides read TGTGCCAGCAGTGTCAAGTGGCAGTCCTACGAGCAGTACTTC.

The rearrangement uses TRBV9 and TRBJ2-3; no firm D call. Trimming pared 0 bases from V and 0 bases from J, leaving 8 bases between. Germline CDR1 SGDLS, CDR2 YYNGEE. The CDR3 is 15 residues long. CDR3 sequence reads: CASSVEVRSTDTQYF. In nucleotides, the CDR3 is TGTGCCAGCAGCGTAGAGGTGCGGAGCACAGATACGCAGTATTTT.

V and J are TRBV9 and TRBJ1-2, with D perhaps matching TRBD1 (5 bases). V gave up 2 bases and J gave up 6 bases, with 17 bases separating them. This CDR3 contains 15 residues. Looked up from germline, CDR1 is SGDLS and CDR2 is YYNGEE. In DNA form, the CDR3 reads TGTGCCAGCAGCGTCCCCATGGGGGGTAGGGATGGCTACACCTTC. It translates to CASSVPMGGRDGYTF.

This clone turned up a few times. The chain has TRBV6-1 and TRBJ1-5, with TRBD1 identical over 10 bases. The CDR3 is 15 amino acids. The junction had 3 bases not matched to a gene; V was cut back by 4 bases and J by 3 bases. Germline-derived CDR1 and CDR2 are MNHNS and SASEGT. The CDR3 DNA is TGTGCCAGCAGTGCCGGGACAGGGGCCAATCAGCCCCAGCATTTT. This translates into CASSAGTGANQPQHF.

The table lists this clone with a few counts. The chain employs TRBV27 and TRBJ2-3, with 7 positions matching TRBD1. V trimming: 6 bases; J trimming: 0 bases; junction bases outside the gene matches: 9. The germline CDR1 and CDR2 sequences are MNHEY and SMNVEV (reference sequence). The CDR3 is made up of 16 amino acids. CDR3 protein: CASSPLGQTSTDTQYF. CDR3 bases: TGTGCCAGCAGCCCTTTGGGACAGACTAGCACAGATACGCAGTATTTT.

This clone was seen a handful of times. This chain links TRBV29-1 with TRBJ2-1; the match to TRBD2 covers 10 bases. The CDR3 has 17 residues. The V gene's germline CDR1 is SQVTM and CDR2 ANQGSEA. Trimming at V came to 1 base and at J to 0 bases, leaving 6 bases not matched to a gene. The CDR3 sequence is CSVEGGRTSGSYNEQFF. The CDR3 DNA reads TGCAGCGTTGAAGGGGGGAGGACTAGCGGCTCCTACAATGAGCAGTTCTTC.

Only a few counts were recorded for this clone. The chain is built from TRBV6-5 and TRBJ2-7, with 7 bases that match TRBD1. Per the germline V gene, CDR1 is MNHEY and CDR2 is SVGAGI. CDR3 length equals 13 residues. The V and J ends lost 5 bases and 1 base, in that order; junction bases with no gene match: 2. The DNA for the CDR3 is TGTGCCAGCAGTAGGGACAGATCCTACGAGCAGTACTTC. This codes for CASSRDRSYEQYF.

This clone was counted many times. The rearrangement links TRBV7-9 to TRBJ2-6; D is unresolved. CDR1 and CDR2 (germline): SEHNR, FQNEAQ (reference sequence). The CDR3 contains 15 residues. The V end lost 3 bases, the J end lost 0 bases, and 6 bases lay between the germline ends. The CDR3 reads CASSFLLSGANVLTF. The CDR3 DNA reads TGTGCCAGCAGCTTTCTACTCTCTGGGGCCAACGTCCTGACTTTC.

This chain joins TRBV5-6 and TRBJ1-2; tentatively, D is TRBD1 (6 bases). V shed 1 base and J shed 2 bases, with 9 bases lying between them. Looked up from germline, CDR1 is SGHDT and CDR2 is YYEEEE. The CDR3 runs to 14 residues. The CDR3 DNA sequence: TGTGCCAGCAGCTTGTCAGGGGAGAACTATGGCTACACCTTC. As protein: CASSLSGENYGYTF.

The V call is TRBV7-9, the J call TRBJ2-6; D not resolved. The CDR3 sequence is 16 residues long. Germline CDR1 and CDR2: SEHNR and FQNEAQ (reference sequence). Trimming cost V 5 bases and J 0 bases, with 11 bases left between them. CDR3 in DNA: TGTGCCAGCAGCAACCAAAAGAGCTCTGGGGCCAACGTCCTGACTTTC. Translating gives CASSNQKSSGANVLTF.